The present T cell receptor (beta chain) was sequenced within a study of blood T cell repertoires in COVID-19. Background on the study: Spain, Italy and the United States supplied samples that represented acute and convalescent COVID-19. T cells, B-cell-depleted T cells, or PBMCs supplied cDNA or gDNA.

In the source study's methods: Using reference gene primer amplification, nucleated cell counts were estimated. Assay: immunoSEQ multiplex PCR; the TCRdb copy retains only in-frame clones and omits some. D and trimming come from the DNA, and the V and J calls and clone size come from that table. The sample records 150,000 to 200,000 clones, around 83% being singletons. Germline assignment: CDR1 LGHNA and CDR2 YNFKEQ. V was pared by 0 bases and J by 6 bases, with 2 bases between. This CDR3 region has 11 residues. The chain employs TRBV4-2 and TRBJ1-2; D uncertain. The sample taken for sequencing was peripheral blood. The TCR originated in a woman of 80 years or more in a cohort sampled during active or convalescent COVID-19. The CDR3 sequence is CASSQDNGYTF. The CDR3 DNA sequence: TGTGCCAGCAGCCAAGATAATGGCTACACCTTC.